This entry lists 30 T cell receptor beta chains sequenced from one sample in a study of T cell changes during pregnancy in multiple sclerosis. Sequenced by immunoSEQ multiplex PCR; TCRdb stores in-frame clones only, minus some. This table has approximately 74,000 clones, about 92% appearing once. The material sequenced was peripheral blood, taken before pregnancy. The origin of the receptors is a female donor with multiple sclerosis, enrolled in a pregnancy study.

The chain carries TRBV19 and TRBJ1-2, with 7 bases lining up with TRBD1. Germline CDR1 reads LNHDA; CDR2 reads SQIVND (reference sequence). This CDR3 is built from 14 residues. The ends lost 7 bases at V and 8 bases at J; junction bases unmatched: 13. In DNA form, the CDR3 reads TGTGCCAGTATCCCGACAGGGAGAAAAGAAGGCTACACCTTC. As protein: CASIPTGRKEGYTF.

V is TRBV28 and J is TRBJ2-2, with 15 positions matching TRBD2. The CDR3 covers 17 residues. Per germline, CDR1 MDHEN and CDR2 SYDVKM. V gave up 5 bases and J gave up 3 bases; unmatched junction bases: 4. The CDR3 bases are TGTGCCAGCAGTCTGGGACTAGCGGGAGGACACACCGGGGAGCTGTTTTTT. Protein: CASSLGLAGGHTGELFF. Full variable domain (remainder filled in from reference TRBV28 and TRBJ2-2): DVKVTQSSRYLVKRTGEKVFLECVQDMDHENMFWYRQDPGLGLRLIYFSYDVKMKEKGDIPEGYSVSREKKERFSLILESASTNQTSMYLCASSLGLAGGHTGELFFGEGSRLTVL.

This chain connects TRBV21-1 to TRBJ2-1; the D call TRBD2 from the table was never checked on the DNA. TRBV21-1 is a documented pseudogene. The length of the CDR3 is 20 residues. CDR3 in amino acids: CASSKGPGTRTPHCSNEQFF. The CDR3 coding sequence is TGTGCCAGCAGCAAAGGGCCCGGGACTCGGACTCCCCATTGTAGTAATGAGCAGTTCTTC.

V usage is TRBV5-5 and J usage is TRBJ1-1; D not certain. Trimming removed 4 bases from V and 5 bases from J, with 12 bases in between. This CDR3 comprises 13 residues. The germline V gene has CDR1 SGHKS and CDR2 YYEKEE (reference sequence). CDR3 in DNA: TGTGCCAGCAGCCCCAATCTTCGGACTGAAGCTTTCTTT. This translates into CASSPNLRTEAFF.

This chain joins TRBV2 and TRBJ2-1; 9 nucleotides agree with TRBD2. CDR1 SNHLY and CDR2 FYNNEI come from the germline V gene. The CDR3 spans 14 residues. With 5 bases clipped from V and 4 bases from J, the junction kept 3 bases outside the gene matches. In DNA, the CDR3 is TGTGCCAGCAGTCGACTAGCGGTGTACAATGAGCAGTTCTTC. It is translated as CASSRLAVYNEQFF.

The chain joins TRBV5-4 to TRBJ1-2; TRBD1 matches 8 bases. Germline lookup yields CDR1 SGHNT and CDR2 YYREEE (reference sequence). The length of the CDR3 is 15 residues. With 0 bases clipped from V and 3 bases from J, the junction kept 4 bases outside the gene matches. CDR3 nucleotides: TGTGCCAGCAGCTTGGCTGACAGGGGTGACTATGGCTACACCTTC. Translation gives CASSLADRGDYGYTF.

The gene calls are TRBV18 and TRBJ2-3; 12 bases are a match to TRBD2. Trimming cost V 3 bases and J 1 base; bases outside gene matches: 5. The germline V gene encodes CDR1 KGHSH and CDR2 LQKENI. This CDR3 is 17 amino acids long. CDR3 nucleotides: TGTGCCAGCTCACCCCTAGCGGGAGGGCCAGGCACAGATACGCAGTATTTT. This sequence encodes CASSPLAGGPGTDTQYF.

Notes on this clone: Other DNA variants within this sample encode the same CDR3. This chain links TRBV5-1 with TRBJ2-2; the D gene is possibly TRBD2 (5 bases). This CDR3 has 15 amino acids. The germline V gene has CDR1 SGHRS and CDR2 YFSETQ. Trimming took 2 bases from V and 1 from J, leaving 9 bases between them. Written as DNA, the CDR3 is TGCGCCAGCAGCTTATCGGGAAAGAACACCGGGGAGCTGTTTTTT. Translation gives CASSLSGKNTGELFF.

In this sample, this clone turned up once. The CDR3 DNA reads TGCAGCGCTGATACAGTGAACACTGAAGCTTTCTTT. Amino acids: CSADTVNTEAFF. This chain uses TRBV29-1 with TRBJ1-1, with D unclear. This CDR3 comprises 12 residues. The V gene lost 7 bases and the J gene lost 0 bases, with 9 bases spanning the gap. Germline V gene data show CDR1 as SQVTM and CDR2 as ANQGSEA.

Here the CDR3 reads CASSDTRLAGGDEQYF. For the CDR3, the DNA is TGTGCCAGCAGTGATACCCGACTAGCGGGAGGAGACGAGCAGTACTTC. The chain is built from TRBV6-1 and TRBJ2-7, with 13 bases identical to TRBD2. This CDR3 region has 16 residues. Trimming at V came to 3 bases and at J to 5 bases, leaving 7 bases not matched to a gene. Per germline, CDR1 MNHNS and CDR2 SASEGT.

The CDR3 DNA is TGTGCCAGCAGTTACTCGAGAGTGAACACTGAAGCTTTCTTT. Its translation is CASSYSRVNTEAFF. V usage is TRBV6-5 and J usage is TRBJ1-1; D ambiguous. Between the trimmed V and J ends, which lost 0 bases and 0 bases, there was a span of 5 bases. The CDR3 extends over 14 amino acids. Germline assignment: CDR1 MNHEY and CDR2 SVGAGI.

The chain recombines TRBV19 with TRBJ2-3, with 7 bases identical to TRBD2. CDR1 is LNHDA, CDR2 SQIVND, per germline (reference sequence). The V segment lost 5 bases and the J segment 6 bases; nucleotides outside the gene matches: 8. The CDR3 covers 14 residues. CDR3 coding DNA: TGTGCCAGTAGTCCTAGCGGTCGGGCTGATACGCAGTATTTT. This sequence encodes CASSPSGRADTQYF.

This chain joins TRBV28 and TRBJ2-7; no reliable D call. The CDR3 runs to 14 residues. The germline gives CDR1 MDHEN, CDR2 SYDVKM. The germline V and J ends were trimmed by 2 bases and 2 bases, with 10 bases remaining between them. The CDR3 spells CASSLARYPYEQYF. The CDR3 region has the DNA TGTGCCAGCAGTTTAGCGAGGTATCCCTACGAGCAGTACTTC. The full variable domain, rest sourced from reference TRBV28 and TRBJ2-7, is DVKVTQSSRYLVKRTGEKVFLECVQDMDHENMFWYRQDPGLGLRLIYFSYDVKMKEKGDIPEGYSVSREKKERFSLILESASTNQTSMYLCASSLARYPYEQYFGPGTRLTVT.

The chain is built from TRBV21-1 and TRBJ1-1; the table gives TRBD1 as D, unverified against the DNA. TRBV21-1 is a pseudogene locus. The CDR3 spans 18 residues. CDR3 nucleotides: TGTGCCAGCAGCAAAGTCGAGAACCGGGACAGGGGAAACACTGAAGCTTTCTTT. Protein: CASSKVENRDRGNTEAFF.

The V and J genes are TRBV7-2 and TRBJ2-5, with D maybe TRBD2 (6 bases). CDR1 and CDR2 (germline): SGHTA, FQGNSA. The CDR3 is made up of 15 amino acids. Trimming cost V 7 bases and J 5 bases, with 20 bases left between them. The DNA of the CDR3 is TGTGCCAGCACCCGGGGTAGCGGACTGGGGGAGACCCAGTACTTC. Translating it yields CASTRGSGLGETQYF.

As DNA, the CDR3 is TGTGCCAGCAGCTCCGGGGGCTCCTACAATGAGCAGTTCTTC. Protein: CASSSGGSYNEQFF. V gene TRBV7-6 combines with J gene TRBJ2-1, with D maybe TRBD2 (6 bases). The CDR3 has 14 amino acids. The germline gives CDR1 SGHVS, CDR2 FNYEAQ. The V and J ends lost 4 bases and 0 bases respectively, with 7 bases between them.

The V call is TRBV19, the J call TRBJ1-4; D call uncertain. The CDR3 runs to 12 residues. The ends were cut back, 3 bases at V and 4 bases at J, with 3 bases in the middle. CDR1 is LNHDA and CDR2 is SQIVND in the germline V gene (reference sequence). CDR3: CASSIRNEKLFF. In DNA form, the CDR3 reads TGTGCCAGTAGTATCCGTAATGAAAAACTGTTTTTT. The full variable domain, with the rest looked up from reference TRBV19 and TRBJ1-4, is DGGITQSPKYLFRKEGQNVTLSCEQNLNHDAMYWYRQDPGQGLRLIYYSQIVNDFQKGDIAEGYSVSREKKESFPLTVTSAQKNPTAFYLCASSIRNEKLFFGSGTQLSVL.

The chain has TRBV4-2 and TRBJ2-2, with D possibly matching TRBD2 (5 bases). The CDR3 is made up of 16 amino acids. V lost 0 bases, J lost 4 bases, and 12 bases lay in between. Germline lookup yields CDR1 LGHNA and CDR2 YNFKEQ. The CDR3 protein is CASSQDYAAGTGELFF. CDR3 nucleotide sequence: TGTGCCAGCAGCCAAGACTACGCCGCGGGCACCGGGGAGCTGTTTTTT.

This chain joins TRBV7-6 and TRBJ2-7, with D possibly matching TRBD2 (7 bases). Germline CDR1 and CDR2: SGHVS and FNYEAQ. Deletions cut 5 bases from V and 2 bases from J, with 16 bases between. The CDR3 runs to 15 residues. As DNA, the CDR3 is TGTGCCAGCAGCCCGGAGGGAGGGGGGACCTACGAGCAGTACTTC. Translation: CASSPEGGGTYEQYF.

This chain joins TRBV4-3 and TRBJ1-4; D not resolved. Trimming took off 4 bases at V and 8 bases at J, with 17 bases between the two ends. There are 15 residues in the CDR3. The germline V gene encodes CDR1 LGHNA and CDR2 YSLEER. The CDR3: CASSLYPGGGEKLFF. The CDR3 DNA follows: TGCGCCAGCAGCCTGTACCCGGGAGGTGGGGAAAAACTGTTTTTT.

The rearrangement joins TRBV13 to TRBJ1-2, with a weak D call TRBD1 (5 bases). V lost 6 bases and J lost 3, with 17 bases in between. The length of the CDR3 is 15 residues. CDR1 and CDR2 from the germline V gene are PRHDT and FYEKMQ (reference sequence). CDR3 residues: CASRRGGSPDYGYTF. The CDR3 DNA reads as TGTGCCAGCAGGCGGGGGGGTTCTCCAGACTATGGCTACACCTTC.

The chain uses TRBV2 and TRBJ2-7; D perhaps matches TRBD2 (5 bases). V lost 3 bases and J lost 4, with 19 bases in between. The CDR3 is 16 residues long. Germline V lookup: CDR1 SNHLY, CDR2 FYNNEI. The CDR3 bases are TGTGCCAGCAGTGAGCCCTTAGCGAGGCTGGGATACGAGCAGTACTTC. Protein sequence: CASSEPLARLGYEQYF.

The V and J genes are TRBV21-1 and TRBJ1-2; TRBD1 is taken as the D call from the table, unchecked against the DNA. TRBV21-1 is reported as a pseudogene. CDR3 length equals 15 residues. CDR3 sequence (DNA): TGTGCCAGCACCCCAGGGACAGGGGCTAACTATGGCTACACCTTC. It translates to CASTPGTGANYGYTF.

This clone was detected a few times. The chain carries TRBV28 and TRBJ1-5; D is possibly TRBD1 (5 bases). Germline V lookup: CDR1 MDHEN, CDR2 SYDVKM. The CDR3 runs 14 residues. Trimming left V 6 bases short and J 4 bases short, with 13 bases between. CDR3 coding DNA: TGTGCCAGCAGGGGAGGCAGGGCGAATCAGCCCCAGCATTTT. This gives the protein CASRGGRANQPQHF.

The chain couples TRBV29-1 to TRBJ2-2, with 9 bases fitting TRBD1. The germline V gene has CDR1 SQVTM and CDR2 ANQGSEA. V was clipped by 5 bases and J by 5 bases; unmatched bases: 9. The CDR3 has 15 amino acids. The CDR3 protein is CSVKTPGQGTGELFF. The DNA of the CDR3 is TGCAGCGTTAAAACACCGGGACAGGGTACCGGGGAGCTGTTTTTT.

The chain employs TRBV11-2 and TRBJ1-1, with unresolved D. CDR3 size: 12 residues. Trimming removed 8 bases at V and 2 bases at J, with 9 bases between. Per germline, CDR1 SGHAT and CDR2 FQNNGV. CDR3 amino acids: CASGRRNTEAFF. CDR3 nucleotides: TGTGCCAGCGGGCGACGTAACACTGAAGCTTTCTTT.

This clone came up a few times. This chain links TRBV19 with TRBJ2-2; 13 nucleotides match TRBD2. Trimming removed 5 bases from V and 10 bases from J; junction bases left unmatched: 7. CDR3 length: 15 amino acids. Germline-derived CDR1 and CDR2 are LNHDA and SQIVND (reference sequence). As DNA, the CDR3 is TGTGCCAGTAGTGCACTAGCGGGAGGGCCGACGGAGCTGTTTTTT. Residues: CASSALAGGPTELFF.

The genes are TRBV7-9 and TRBJ1-2; D uncertain. V gave up 5 bases and J gave up 4 bases, with 14 bases separating them. This CDR3 region has 14 residues. Per the germline V gene, CDR1 is SEHNR and CDR2 is FQNEAQ (reference sequence). This CDR3 reads CASSPGGVAYGYTF. Here the CDR3 DNA reads TGTGCCAGCAGCCCAGGAGGTGTAGCCTATGGCTACACCTTC.

The chain has TRBV28 and TRBJ2-3; no firm D call. The CDR3 extends over 16 amino acids. Germline V gives CDR1 MDHEN, CDR2 SYDVKM. The germline V and J ends were trimmed by 5 bases and 5 bases, with 20 bases remaining between them. CDR3 DNA: TGTGCCAGCAGTCCCCGTTCCGTCACGATAGTAGATACGCAGTATTTT. Protein: CASSPRSVTIVDTQYF.

The V and J genes are TRBV5-6 and TRBJ1-4; no reliable D call. V shed 4 bases and J shed 0 bases, with 13 bases lying between them. Germline-derived CDR1 and CDR2 are SGHDT and YYEEEE. The CDR3 has 16 amino acids. This chain's CDR3 is CASSRDYSATNEKLFF. The CDR3 DNA follows: TGTGCCAGCAGCAGAGACTACAGCGCAACTAATGAAAAACTGTTTTTT.